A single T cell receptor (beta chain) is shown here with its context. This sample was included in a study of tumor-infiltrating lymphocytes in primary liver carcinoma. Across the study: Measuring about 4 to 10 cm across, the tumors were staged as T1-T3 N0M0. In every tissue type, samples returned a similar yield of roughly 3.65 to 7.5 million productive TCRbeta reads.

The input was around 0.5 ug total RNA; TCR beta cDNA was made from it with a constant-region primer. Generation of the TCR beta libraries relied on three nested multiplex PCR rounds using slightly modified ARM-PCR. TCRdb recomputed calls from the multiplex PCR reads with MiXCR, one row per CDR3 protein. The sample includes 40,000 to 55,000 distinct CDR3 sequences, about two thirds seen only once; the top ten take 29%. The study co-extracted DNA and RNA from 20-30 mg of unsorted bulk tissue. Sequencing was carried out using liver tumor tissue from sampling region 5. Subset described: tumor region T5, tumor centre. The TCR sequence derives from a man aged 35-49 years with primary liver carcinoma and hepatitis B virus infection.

DNA of the CDR3: TGTGCCAGCAGCAAAGTGGTCTATAAGGGGACTAGCGGGAGTCCTAAATACGAGCAGTACTTC. This codes for CASSKVVYKGTSGSPKYEQYF. The V gene is TRBV21-1, the J gene TRBJ2-7; the D call in the table, TRBD2, was not verified against the DNA. TRBV21-1 is annotated as a pseudogene. This CDR3 is 21 amino acids long.